This TCR beta chain was recovered during a study of blood T cell repertoires in COVID-19. The germline V and J ends were trimmed by 5 bases and 6 bases, with 16 bases remaining between them. The CDR3 spans 14 residues. The germline V gene has CDR1 MNHEY and CDR2 SVGAGI. Per the authors' pipeline: Reference gene primer amplification yielded estimated nucleated cell counts. Assay used: immunoSEQ multiplex PCR; TCRdb lists only in-frame clones, some missing. That table gives V, J and clone size, and the DNA gave D and trimming. The sample consists of about 250,000 clones, around 90% of them appearing once.

The sample was peripheral blood. The origin of this receptor is a man between 18 and 35 years old with active or convalescent COVID-19. The chain recombines TRBV6-5 with TRBJ1-1; no reliable D call. The CDR3 nucleotides read TGTGCCAGCAGTCCTCTGGGCGGGCTAGCTGAAGCTTTCTTT. This gives the protein CASSPLGGLAEAFF.